The text below deals with one TCR beta chain. The antigen is undetermined. This specimen comes from a study of vaccination effects on CD4 cells after COVID-19. Overall study context: Vaccination of participants consisted of two doses of either the BNT162b2 or mRNA-1273 vaccine.

Using viral peptide pools, the ViraFEST assay grew out antigen-specific CD4+ T cells prior to sequencing. Between days 9 and 11 of culture, CD4+ T cells were separated out. The CDR3 is 22 amino acids. Only in-frame clones appear in the TCRdb table, and some are missing; sequencing was by immunoSEQ multiplex PCR. The table shows roughly 61,000 clones, with more than 80% occurring only once. The material sequenced was CD4+ T cells from PBMCs cultured with HCoV-229E spike peptides, taken before COVID-19 vaccination. The rearrangement uses TRBV21-1 and TRBJ2-2; the table calls TRBD2, which could not be checked here. TRBV21-1 is an annotated pseudogene. The TCR sequence derives from a human donor who received a COVID-19 vaccine. CDR3 in amino acids: CASSKAKHRTSGADANTGELFF. The CDR3 coding sequence is TGTGCCAGCAGCAAAGCGAAGCATAGGACTAGCGGGGCTGACGCGAACACCGGGGAGCTGTTTTTT.